A selection of T cell receptor beta chains follows, all from one sample in a study of tumor-infiltrating lymphocytes in primary liver carcinoma. Using its own MiXCR run on the multiplex PCR reads, TCRdb lists one record per CDR3 protein. The table lists 310,000 or so distinct CDR3 sequences, 50% to 75% of them singletons. Sample: peripheral blood. The receptors here all came from a woman aged 25 to 39 with primary liver carcinoma and hepatitis B virus infection. CDR3s include the opening cysteine and the closing phenylalanine or tryptophan. D genes are given only for firm matches. Expanded clones are given a class, and other clones once, few, many or no size at all.

D: NA; V: TRBV4-2; J: TRBJ2-3; size: many; DNA: TGTGCCAGCAGCCAAGGCGACAGGTCCACAGATACGCAGTATTTT; CDR3: CASSQGDRSTDTQYF
D: NA; V: TRBV6-1; J: TRBJ2-3; size: many; DNA: TGTGCCAGCAGTGTGAACCGGCCCAAAGATACGCAGTATTTT; CDR3: CASSVNRPKDTQYF
D: NA; V: TRBV12-3/TRBV12-4; J: TRBJ1-1; size: many; DNA: TGTGCCAGCAGTTTAGCGCCGGGACTTTCGCCTCTGACTGAAGCTTTCTTT; CDR3: CASSLAPGLSPLTEAFF
D: TRBD2; V: TRBV6-5; J: TRBJ2-5; size: many; DNA: TGTGCCAGCAGTCTTCAACTAGCGACCCAAGAGACCCAGTACTTC; CDR3: CASSLQLATQETQYF
D: NA; V: TRBV14; J: TRBJ2-3; size: NA; DNA: TGTGCCAGCAGCCAAGATTGGGGGACAGATACGCAGTATTTT; CDR3: CASSQDWGTDTQYF
D: TRBD2; V: TRBV4-1; J: TRBJ2-7; size: few; DNA: TGCGCCAGCAGCCAATTTGATGCGGGAGGGCCGAATGAGCAGTACTTC; CDR3: CASSQFDAGGPNEQYF
D: NA; V: TRBV6-5; J: TRBJ2-7; size: many; DNA: TGTGCCAGTGGGGATCGGGACGAGCAGTACTTC; CDR3: CASGDRDEQYF
D: NA; V: TRBV6-5; J: TRBJ2-7; size: few; DNA: TGTGCCACCCAAGACAGCCGATACTCCTACGAGCAGTACTTC; CDR3: CATQDSRYSYEQYF
D: TRBD2; V: TRBV29-1; J: TRBJ2-1; size: NA; DNA: TGTATCGTTGAGTACGCGGGAGAGGTCTACAATGAGCAGTTCTTC; CDR3: CIVEYAGEVYNEQFF
D: NA; V: TRBV7-9; J: TRBJ2-7; size: NA; DNA: TGTGCCAGGGGCCCCGAGGGATACTCCTACGAGCAGTATTTC; CDR3: CARGPEGYSYEQYF
D: NA; V: TRBV7-9; J: TRBJ1-5; size: NA; DNA: TGTGCCAGCAGCTTATCGGCAGGGCGGAGCTCCAATCAGCCCCAGCATTTT; CDR3: CASSLSAGRSSNQPQHF
D: TRBD2; V: TRBV29-1; J: TRBJ2-1; size: many; DNA: TGCAGCGTTGGAACGGGACTAGCGGGAAGTCGTGAGCAGTTCTTC; CDR3: CSVGTGLAGSREQFF
D: NA; V: TRBV11-3; J: TRBJ1-4; size: NA; DNA: TGTGCGAGCAGCCCGGTCCGCGGACAGAGAGAAAAACTGTTTTTT; CDR3: CASSPVRGQREKLFF
D: TRBD1; V: TRBV19; J: TRBJ1-5; size: NA; DNA: TGTGCCAGTCATGAAGCGGGACAGGGGGGGCAGCCCCAGCATTTT; CDR3: CASHEAGQGGQPQHF
D: TRBD1; V: TRBV12-3/TRBV12-4; J: TRBJ1-5; size: NA; DNA: TGTGCCAGCAGCAAGGGACAGCCTAGCAATCAGCCCCAGCATTTT; CDR3: CASSKGQPSNQPQHF
D: TRBD2; V: TRBV12-3/TRBV12-4; J: TRBJ2-1; size: many; DNA: TGTGCCAGCAGTTTAGCGACTAGCGGGCCCCTCTTC; CDR3: CASSLATSGPLF
D: TRBD1; V: TRBV13; J: TRBJ1-5; size: many; DNA: TGTGCCAGCAGCTCCAGGACAGGGAATCAGCCCCAGCATTTT; CDR3: CASSSRTGNQPQHF
D: NA; V: TRBV4-2; J: TRBJ1-4; size: many; DNA: TGTGCCAGCAGCCGCGCGCCAACTAATGAAAAACTGTTTTTT; CDR3: CASSRAPTNEKLFF
D: NA; V: TRBV29-1; J: TRBJ2-7; size: NA; DNA: TGCAGCGTTGAAGATGAATACAGCTCCTATGAGCAGCACTTC; CDR3: CSVEDEYSSYEQHF
D: NA; V: TRBV18; J: TRBJ1-4; size: NA; DNA: TGTGCCAGCTCACCCTTCGTGGGGACTAATGAAAAACTGTTTTTT; CDR3: CASSPFVGTNEKLFF
D: TRBD2; V: TRBV11-1; J: TRBJ2-1; size: once; DNA: TGTGCCTGCAGCTTAGCAGCCCTGGTAGCGGGGTTAAATGAACAGTTCTTC; CDR3: CACSLAALVAGLNEQFF
D: TRBD2; V: TRBV6-2/TRBV6-3; J: TRBJ2-2; size: few; DNA: TGTGCCAGCACGCTACTGGCGGGAGTGAACACCGGGGAGCTGTTTTTT; CDR3: CASTLLAGVNTGELFF
D: TRBD2; V: TRBV12-3/TRBV12-4; J: TRBJ2-3; size: NA; DNA: TGTGCCTGCAGAGGACTAGCGGGTCGCACAGATACCCAGTATTTT; CDR3: CACRGLAGRTDTQYF
D: NA; V: TRBV14; J: TRBJ2-5; size: NA; DNA: TGTGCCAGCAGCCAAATCCTATGGGGGGAAGAGACCCAGTACTTC; CDR3: CASSQILWGEETQYF
D: NA; V: TRBV6-6; J: TRBJ2-3; size: NA; DNA: TGTGCCGATAGGGGGAGTGCGGCAGATACGCAGTATTTT; CDR3: CADRGSAADTQYF
D: NA; V: TRBV6-6; J: TRBJ2-7; size: NA; DNA: TGTGCCAGCAGTTACTCCCCCAGGGGGGAATACGAGCAGTACTTC; CDR3: CASSYSPRGEYEQYF
D: NA; V: TRBV6-5; J: TRBJ2-7; size: few; DNA: TGTGCCAGCAGTTTTGGTCAGGGCCCCTACGAGCAGTACTTC; CDR3: CASSFGQGPYEQYF
D: TRBD1; V: TRBV29-1; J: TRBJ1-5; size: NA; DNA: TGCAGCGTTGAAGGACAGGGGGTGAATCAGCCCCAGCATTTC; CDR3: CSVEGQGVNQPQHF
D: TRBD2; V: TRBV7-9; J: TRBJ2-1; size: NA; DNA: TGTGCCAGCAGCTCCCCAGCGGGAGGGCCGGGAAATGAGCAGTTCTTC; CDR3: CASSSPAGGPGNEQFF
D: NA; V: TRBV30; J: TRBJ1-5; size: NA; DNA: TGTGCCTGGAGTATCAAGGGCGGTCAGCCCCAGCATTTT; CDR3: CAWSIKGGQPQHF
D: TRBD2; V: TRBV11-2; J: TRBJ2-1; size: NA; DNA: TGCGCCAGCAGCTTTAACGCGGGAGGGCGAAATTACAAGCAGTTCTTC; CDR3: CASSFNAGGRNYKQFF
D: NA; V: TRBV28; J: TRBJ1-3; size: NA; DNA: TGTGCCACCCGGGACTCGAACTCTGGAAACACCATATATTTT; CDR3: CATRDSNSGNTIYF
D: NA; V: TRBV11-2; J: TRBJ2-7; size: NA; DNA: TGTGCCAGTAGCTTAGGCTTTATGGGGCACGAGCAGTACTTC; CDR3: CASSLGFMGHEQYF
D: TRBD2; V: TRBV6-5; J: TRBJ2-1; size: NA; DNA: TGTGCCAGCCTTACACGACTAGCGGGAGCATACAATGAGCAGTTCTTC; CDR3: CASLTRLAGAYNEQFF
D: NA; V: TRBV4-1; J: TRBJ1-2; size: once; DNA: TGCACCAGCAGCCAAGATACAGGGATTTATGGCTATACCTTC; CDR3: CTSSQDTGIYGYTF
D: NA; V: TRBV28; J: TRBJ1-6; size: NA; DNA: TGTGCCAGCAGGACCGATTCACCCCTCCACTTT; CDR3: CASRTDSPLHF
D: NA; V: TRBV29-1; J: TRBJ2-2; size: NA; DNA: TGCAGCGCCAGGGCAAACACCGGGGAGCTGTTTTTT; CDR3: CSARANTGELFF
D: TRBD2; V: TRBV13; J: TRBJ2-7; size: few; DNA: TGTGCCAGCAGCGCATGGACTAGCGGGTCCTCCTACGAGCAGTACTTC; CDR3: CASSAWTSGSSYEQYF
D: NA; V: TRBV4-3; J: TRBJ1-1; size: NA; DNA: TGCGCCAGCAGCCAAGATGTGATGAACACTGAAGCTTTCTTT; CDR3: CASSQDVMNTEAFF
D: NA; V: TRBV5-4; J: TRBJ2-7; size: once; DNA: TGTGTCAGCAGCTTGGGGTCGAGAACCCACGAGCAGTACTTC; CDR3: CVSSLGSRTHEQYF
D: NA; V: TRBV28; J: TRBJ2-2; size: NA; DNA: TGTGCCAGCAACGAACGGGGTACCCTAACCGGGGAGCTGTTTTTT; CDR3: CASNERGTLTGELFF
D: NA; V: TRBV12-3/TRBV12-4; J: TRBJ1-1; size: NA; DNA: TGTGCCAGCAGTCTTCGACGGACAGCGAACACTGGAGCTTTCTTT; CDR3: CASSLRRTANTGAFF
D: NA; V: TRBV28; J: TRBJ1-2; size: once; DNA: TGTGCCAGCAGTTTATGGATTTCGGCGAGCTATGGCTACACCTTC; CDR3: CASSLWISASYGYTF
D: TRBD2; V: TRBV7-9; J: TRBJ2-7; size: NA; DNA: TGTGCCAGCAGCCCCTCCCAGCGGGAGTGGTACTTC; CDR3: CASSPSQREWYF
D: NA; V: TRBV6-6; J: TRBJ1-5; size: once; DNA: TGTGCCAGCGACTATGGTGCCCTCTCAAATCAGCTCCAGCATTTT; CDR3: CASDYGALSNQLQHF
D: NA; V: TRBV11-2; J: TRBJ2-3; size: NA; DNA: TGTGCCAGCAGCATAGTTGGTGAGTCCGCAGATACGCAGTATTTT; CDR3: CASSIVGESADTQYF
D: TRBD2; V: TRBV12-3/TRBV12-4; J: TRBJ2-5; size: few; DNA: TGTGCCAGCAGTTCCGGACTAGCGGGAGGCATGGAGACCCAGTACTTC; CDR3: CASSSGLAGGMETQYF
D: TRBD1; V: TRBV12-3/TRBV12-4; J: TRBJ1-6; size: few; DNA: TGTGCCAGCAGACGGGGACAGGACCAGAATAATTCACCCCTCCACTTT; CDR3: CASRRGQDQNNSPLHF
D: NA; V: TRBV11-3; J: TRBJ1-2; size: many; DNA: TGTGCCAGCAGCTCCGGACGGTCCGGCTACACCTTC; CDR3: CASSSGRSGYTF
D: TRBD1; V: TRBV5-1; J: TRBJ1-4; size: NA; DNA: TGCGCCAGCAGCTTGGTGGGACAGAGGACAACTAATGAAAAACTGTTTTTT; CDR3: CASSLVGQRTTNEKLFF
D: TRBD2; V: TRBV6-5; J: TRBJ2-3; size: NA; DNA: TGTGCCAGCAAATACAGCGGGGCGGGCACAGATACGCAGTATTTT; CDR3: CASKYSGAGTDTQYF
D: TRBD1; V: TRBV6-5; J: TRBJ1-1; size: NA; DNA: TGTGCCAGCAGCTACCGACAGGGGACTAACACTGAAGCTTTCTTT; CDR3: CASSYRQGTNTEAFF
D: NA; V: TRBV12-3/TRBV12-4; J: TRBJ2-1; size: many; DNA: TGTGCCAGCAGCCCCGACCATGAGCAGTTCTTC; CDR3: CASSPDHEQFF